These 8 T cell receptor beta chains originate from one sample sequenced in a study of blood T cells in healthy people across ages (dated by TCRdb to between 2014 and 2016). The library was produced with 5' RACE. Sequencing took place on an Illumina HiSeq 2500. A second PCR of roughly 7 to 11 cycles was performed with a sample-barcoded 5' primer and a J-beta primer mix. Using fastp at Q25 and MiXCR, TCRdb reprocessed the public reads and kept productive beta chains. Rows with one shared CDR3 protein collapse into an entry with the most common genes and DNA. The sample has approximately 800,000 distinct CDR3 sequences on record, roughly 24% of them singletons. The ten largest clones capture 3% of the sample. These same records also appear under a second study, on T cells of mothers and their children.

Sequenced input: blood. The receptors were gathered from a boy younger than 18 in good health.

The CDR3 nucleotides are TGTGCCAGCAGTGGCGTCAGACCTAACACTGAAGCTTTCTTT. Protein sequence: CASSGVRPNTEAFF. The V and J genes are TRBV6-1 and TRBJ1-1; D is ambiguous. The CDR3 totals 14 residues. V lost 4 bases and J 2 bases, leaving 11 bases between the germline ends. The germline gives CDR1 MNHNS, CDR2 SASEGT.

The rearrangement uses TRBV29-1 and TRBJ2-2; D possibly corresponds to TRBD1 (6 bases). The CDR3 sequence is 11 residues long. Trimming pared 6 bases from V and 7 bases from J, leaving 9 bases between. Germline V gene sequence: CDR1 SQVTM, CDR2 ANQGSEA. CDR3 DNA sequence: TGCAGCGTACAGGGTGGCGGGGAGCTGTTTTTT. Its protein product is CSVQGGGELFF.

V is TRBV12-3 or TRBV12-4 and J is TRBJ1-1; TRBD1 matches 8 bases. The CDR3 has 14 residues. V dropped 2 bases and J dropped 4; count of bases not matched to a gene: 3. The CDR3 here is CASSLTGGRTEAFF. As DNA, the CDR3 is TGTGCCAGCAGTTTAACAGGGGGTCGCACTGAAGCTTTCTTT.

For this clonotype: Germline and junction disagree at one end, which may indicate a read error. V usage is TRBV7-9 and J usage is TRBJ2-5, with D perhaps given as TRBD1 or TRBD2 (5 bases each). Germline lookup yields CDR1 SEHNR and CDR2 FQNEAQ (reference sequence). This CDR3 is built from 12 residues. This CDR3 is CTSSLGTETQYF. In DNA, the CDR3 is TGTACCAGCAGCTTAGGGACAGAGACCCAGTACTTC. The complete variable domain, with remaining parts taken from reference TRBV7-9 and TRBJ2-5, reads DTGVSQNPRHKITKRGQNVTFRCDPISEHNRLYWYRQTLGQGPEFLTYFQNEAQLEKSRLLSDRFSAERPKGSFSTLEIQRTEQGDSAMYLCTSSLGTETQYFGPGTRLLVL.

This clonotype was counted a few times. The rearrangement uses TRBV28 and TRBJ2-7; TRBD1 might be the D (5 bases). This CDR3 spans 14 amino acids. Deletions cut 4 bases from V and 2 bases from J, with 12 bases between. Germline V CDR1 and CDR2: MDHEN, SYDVKM. The chain's CDR3 is CASSSGQAPYEQYF. Here the CDR3 DNA reads TGTGCCAGCAGTTCAGGACAAGCCCCCTACGAGCAGTACTTC.

V and J are TRBV27 and TRBJ2-5, with 13 bases lining up with TRBD2. The end of the DNA aligns better with TRBJ2-1, so the J call may be wrong. The CDR3 loop spans 15 amino acids. CDR1 is MNHEY and CDR2 is SMNVEV in the germline V gene (reference sequence). The CDR3: CASSLFGTSGVEQFF. DNA for the CDR3: TGTGCCAGCAGTTTATTCGGGACTAGCGGGGTTGAGCAGTTCTTC.

The chain recombines TRBV12-3 or TRBV12-4 with TRBJ2-5, with D perhaps given as TRBD1 or TRBD2 (6 bases each). Deletions cut 8 bases from V and 5 bases from J, with 18 bases between. The CDR3 loop spans 14 amino acids. The CDR3 DNA reads as TGTGCCAGCTCCCCGGGGGCCGCGGGGGAGACCCAGTACTTC. It codes for CASSPGAAGETQYF.

The sample holds a few counts of this clonotype. The chain joins TRBV11-2 to TRBJ2-7, with D perhaps matching TRBD1 (6 bases). This CDR3 is 15 amino acids long. CDR1 and CDR2 (germline): SGHAT, FQNNGV. Trimming cost V 8 bases and J 2 bases, with 19 bases left between them. The CDR3 sequence: CASGDDRLAPYEQYF. The CDR3 bases are TGTGCCAGCGGCGACGACAGGTTGGCCCCCTACGAGCAGTACTTC.